The TCR beta chain described here comes from a study of tumor and adjacent non-tumor tissue in lung cancer. About the study: There were 12 adenocarcinoma, a couple of squamous cell carcinoma and 1 small cell lung cancer cases. Aged about 30 to 76 years, patients included roughly ten men and 5 women with stage I to III disease.

CDR1 is SGHAT, CDR2 FQNNGV, per germline. The CDR3 runs to 14 residues. The template was RNA from unsorted bulk tissue. Concerning this clonotype: An end of the junction differs from the germline gene, which may be a read error.

TCRbeta libraries were built with three rounds of nested PCR, modified from ARM-PCR. TCRdb re-called the multiplex PCR reads with MiXCR, one entry per CDR3 protein. The sample has around 140,000 distinct CDR3 sequences; about 71% are singletons. The V gene is TRBV11-2, the J gene TRBJ2-3; D gene ambiguous. The tail of the sequence fits TRBJ1-5 better, so the J call may be wrong. This TCR came from a man between 60 and 70 years old with small cell lung cancer. The sequencing sample was made of lung tumor tissue. Here the CDR3 DNA reads TGCGCCAGCAGCTTAGCGTGTGAAACAGATACGCAGCATTTT. The encoded protein is CASSLACETDTQHF.